The next 27 T cell receptor beta chains were all read from a single sample in a study of blood T cell repertoires in COVID-19. The protocol was immunoSEQ multiplex PCR, while the TCRdb copy is restricted to in-frame clones and leaves out a portion. The top ten clones hold approximately 2.4% of a sample with under 350,000 clones, about nine tenths of them seen once. Sequenced material: PBMCs or T cells enriched from blood (not recorded which). The receptors originated from a woman between 18 and 29 years old who had recovered from COVID-19.

This chain links TRBV10-3 with TRBJ1-5, with 9 nucleotides matching TRBD1. CDR3 size: 15 residues. J lost 1 base, V lost 4 bases, and 2 bases had no gene match. Germline-derived CDR1 and CDR2 are ENHRY and SYGVKD. CDR3 DNA: TGTGCCATCAGTGCGACAGGGGGGAGCAATCAGCCCCAGCATTTT. Protein product: CAISATGGSNQPQHF.

This sequence joins TRBV19 and TRBJ1-1, with TRBD1 matching over 8 bases. The ends lost 5 bases at V and 2 bases at J; junction bases unmatched: 4. The V gene's germline CDR1 is LNHDA and CDR2 SQIVND (reference sequence). CDR3 length: 14 residues. The CDR3 reads CASSSGGLNTEAFF. CDR3 coding DNA: TGTGCCAGTAGTTCAGGGGGCTTAAACACTGAAGCTTTCTTT.

V usage is TRBV6-6 and J usage is TRBJ1-1, with D uncertain. This CDR3 contains 12 residues. In germline, CDR1 is MNHNY, CDR2 SVGAGI (reference sequence). V was clipped by 1 base and J by 6 bases, with 6 bases between them. Here the CDR3 DNA reads TGTGCCAGCAGTTACTATGCGGCTGAAGCTTTCTTT. Its protein product is CASSYYAAEAFF.

This chain uses TRBV19 with TRBJ2-1; 12 bases match TRBD2. The J segment lost 3 bases and the V segment lost 5 bases, leaving 5 bases of the junction unmatched. There are 16 residues in the CDR3. CDR1 is LNHDA and CDR2 is SQIVND in the germline V gene (reference sequence). In nucleotides, the CDR3 is TGTGCCAGTAGTTGGACTAGCGGGGAGCTCTACAATGAGCAGTTCTTC. Its translation: CASSWTSGELYNEQFF.

This clone was observed once. The chain is built from TRBV9 and TRBJ2-7, with 9 bases aligning to TRBD1. V trimming: 5 bases; J trimming: 4 bases; junction bases outside the gene matches: 10. From germline, CDR1 is SGDLS and CDR2 YYNGEE. The CDR3 covers 15 residues. CDR3 protein: CASSPQGAERYEQYF. The CDR3 region has the DNA TGTGCCAGCAGTCCACAGGGGGCAGAAAGGTACGAGCAGTACTTC.

The chain couples TRBV7-9 to TRBJ1-2; TRBD1 matches 8 bases. J gave up 2 bases and V 5 bases, and 10 bases lay outside the gene matches. The CDR3 contains 16 residues. From germline, CDR1 is SEHNR and CDR2 FQNEAQ (reference sequence). In nucleotides, the CDR3 is TGTGCCAGCAGCGGACGGGGTACAGGGGGAAACTATGGCTACACCTTC. Protein product: CASSGRGTGGNYGYTF. Full variable domain (remainder filled in from reference TRBV7-9 and TRBJ1-2): DTGVSQNPRHKITKRGQNVTFRCDPISEHNRLYWYRQTLGQGPEFLTYFQNEAQLEKSRLLSDRFSAERPKGSFSTLEIQRTEQGDSAMYLCASSGRGTGGNYGYTFGSGTRLTVV.

V is TRBV15 and J is TRBJ2-6; perhaps TRBD1 as D (5 bases). V was clipped by 0 bases and J by 4 bases, with 10 bases between them. Germline V gives CDR1 LNHNV, CDR2 YYDKDF (reference sequence). CDR3 size: 16 residues. This CDR3 is CATSRDRAAGANVLTF. CDR3 bases: TGTGCCACCAGCAGAGACAGGGCTGCGGGGGCCAACGTCCTGACTTTC. Supplemented by reference TRBV15 and TRBJ2-6, the full variable domain reads DAMVIQNPRYQVTQFGKPVTLSCSQTLNHNVMYWYQQKSSQAPKLLFHYYDKDFNNEADTPDNFQSRRPNTSFCFLDIRSPGLGDTAMYLCATSRDRAAGANVLTFGAGSRLTVL.

The chain couples TRBV15 to TRBJ1-2; no clear D gene. CDR1 is LNHNV and CDR2 is YYDKDF in the germline V gene (reference sequence). This CDR3 region has 16 residues. Trimming took off 0 bases at V and 3 bases at J, with 14 bases between the two ends. DNA of the CDR3: TGTGCCACCAGCAGAGATTTGTTAGGGAGATACTATGGCTACACCTTC. It translates to CATSRDLLGRYYGYTF. Full variable domain (rest looked up from reference TRBV15 and TRBJ1-2): DAMVIQNPRYQVTQFGKPVTLSCSQTLNHNVMYWYQQKSSQAPKLLFHYYDKDFNNEADTPDNFQSRRPNTSFCFLDIRSPGLGDTAMYLCATSRDLLGRYYGYTFGSGTRLTVV.

The chain has TRBV27 and TRBJ1-4; the D is unclear. Trimming left V 0 bases short and J 0 bases short, with 5 bases between. Germline V gene lookup returns CDR1 MNHEY and CDR2 SMNVEV (reference sequence). The CDR3 extends over 15 amino acids. The CDR3 spells CASSLSSATNEKLFF. The CDR3 DNA is TGTGCCAGCAGTTTATCCAGTGCAACTAATGAAAAACTGTTTTTT.

The chain has TRBV6-5 and TRBJ2-3, with a tentative D call TRBD1 (6 bases). From germline, CDR1 is MNHEY and CDR2 SVGAGI. This CDR3 has 15 residues. V lost 4 bases to trimming and J lost 3 bases, with 14 bases between them. The CDR3 DNA is TGTGCCAGCAGTTCACAGGGTAGGAGGACAGATACGCAGTATTTT. This encodes CASSSQGRRTDTQYF.

The chain combines TRBV13 with TRBJ1-2; D not resolved. Germline V gives CDR1 PRHDT, CDR2 FYEKMQ (reference sequence). The ends were cut back, 2 bases at V and 3 bases at J, with 19 bases in the middle. CDR3 length: 17 residues. DNA of the CDR3: TGTGCCAGCAGCTTACAGCGCGGCCGGCCCGCGGACTATGGCTACACCTTC. This codes for CASSLQRGRPADYGYTF.

The gene calls are TRBV20-1 and TRBJ1-6, with D tentatively TRBD1 (6 bases). The length of the CDR3 is 15 residues. Germline V gene data show CDR1 as DFQATT and CDR2 as SNEGSKA (reference sequence). V was shortened by 5 bases and J by 3 bases, with 14 bases between the two germline ends. CDR3 bases: TGCAGTGCTGGTGGACAGCAACTCTATAATTCACCCCTCCACTTT. Its protein is CSAGGQQLYNSPLHF.

The chain joins TRBV27 to TRBJ2-1, with a tentative D call TRBD2 (6 bases). The CDR3 consists of 13 residues. Germline values: CDR1 MNHEY, CDR2 SMNVEV (reference sequence). The ends were cut back, 3 bases at V and 8 bases at J, with 11 bases in the middle. The CDR3 DNA sequence: TGTGCCAGCAGTTTTTTGACTAGTCATGAGCAGTTCTTC. It is translated as CASSFLTSHEQFF.

In its sample, this clone was seen once. This CDR3 is CASSSPSGSHYNEQFF. The CDR3, as DNA: TGTGCCAGCAGCTCACCCAGCGGGAGCCACTACAATGAGCAGTTCTTC. The rearrangement links TRBV11-2 to TRBJ2-1; the match to TRBD2 covers 8 bases. CDR1 SGHAT and CDR2 FQNNGV come from the germline V gene. With 4 bases clipped from V and 3 bases from J, the junction kept 8 bases outside the gene matches. CDR3 size: 16 residues. Using reference TRBV11-2 and TRBJ2-1 for the parts outside the CDR3, the full variable domain is EAGVAQSPRYKIIEKRQSVAFWCNPISGHATLYWYQQILGQGPKLLIQFQNNGVVDDSQLPKDRFSAERLKGVDSTLKIQPAKLEDSAVYLCASSSPSGSHYNEQFFGPGTRLTVL.

The count of this clone is one. The rearrangement uses TRBV11-3 and TRBJ1-1; 8 bases align to TRBD1. The CDR3 is made up of 15 amino acids. Unmatched junction bases numbered 6, after V lost 4 bases and J lost 2 bases. CDR1 is SGHNT, CDR2 YENEEA, per germline. CDR3 bases: TGTGCCAGCAGCTCGAGACAGGGGACCAACACTGAAGCTTTCTTT. It encodes CASSSRQGTNTEAFF.

This sequence joins TRBV19 and TRBJ1-4, with D unclear. The CDR3 has 13 residues. Germline V gives CDR1 LNHDA, CDR2 SQIVND (reference sequence). Trimming took 3 bases from V and 7 from J, leaving 9 bases between them. In nucleotides, the CDR3 is TGTGCCAGTAGTATGGACTGGGGTGAAAAACTGTTTTTT. Encoded protein: CASSMDWGEKLFF. The full variable domain, its missing parts supplied by reference TRBV19 and TRBJ1-4, is DGGITQSPKYLFRKEGQNVTLSCEQNLNHDAMYWYRQDPGQGLRLIYYSQIVNDFQKGDIAEGYSVSREKKESFPLTVTSAQKNPTAFYLCASSMDWGEKLFFGSGTQLSVL.

This clone occurred once. The gene calls are TRBV6-1 and TRBJ2-1; a weak D match, TRBD1 (5 bases). Per the germline V gene, CDR1 is MNHNS and CDR2 is SASEGT. CDR3 length equals 15 residues. V was clipped by 2 bases and J by 2 bases, with 10 bases between them. CDR3 nucleotide sequence: TGTGCCAGCAGTGAATTGCAGGGAACCTACAATGAGCAGTTCTTC. This codes for CASSELQGTYNEQFF.

The rearrangement links TRBV4-1 to TRBJ2-7; 11 positions match TRBD2. The germline gives CDR1 MGHRA, CDR2 YSYEKL. This CDR3 spans 15 amino acids. V lost 0 bases and J lost 3; bases outside the gene matches: 1. In nucleotides, the CDR3 is TGCGCCAGCAGCCAAGATACTAGCGGGAGCTACGAGCAGTACTTC. This codes for CASSQDTSGSYEQYF.

The V call is TRBV25-1, the J call TRBJ2-7, with TRBD1 matching over 9 bases. V shed 3 bases, J shed 3 bases, and the junction held 6 bases outside the gene matches. This CDR3 has 15 amino acids. Germline V gives CDR1 MGHDK, CDR2 SYGVNS. CDR3 DNA sequence: TGTGCCAGCAGTGACTCGACAGGGGGATACTACGAGCAGTACTTC. As protein: CASSDSTGGYYEQYF.

A single count supports this clone. This sequence joins TRBV27 and TRBJ2-5; maybe TRBD2 (5 bases). The CDR3 has 18 amino acids. Germline CDR1 reads MNHEY; CDR2 reads SMNVEV (reference sequence). The V end was cut by 5 bases, the J end by 5 bases, with 27 bases between. The CDR3 bases are TGTGCCAGCAGTCCCCTGCCGGGATTCGGAGCGCTCAGGGAGACCCAGTACTTC. This sequence encodes CASSPLPGFGALRETQYF.

This clone came up once. The genes are TRBV3-1 (or the pseudogene TRBV3-2) and TRBJ2-1, with 7 positions matching TRBD2. J was trimmed by 8 bases and V by 0 bases; bases with no gene match: 10. This CDR3 contains 16 residues. CDR1 and CDR2 from the germline V gene are LGHDT and YNNKEL (reference sequence). CDR3 in DNA: TGTGCCAGCAGCCAAGATGGGCTAGCGGAGCCTCATGAGCAGTTCTTC. Translation gives CASSQDGLAEPHEQFF.

V gene TRBV27 combines with J gene TRBJ2-2; 8 nucleotides line up with TRBD2. Germline values: CDR1 MNHEY, CDR2 SMNVEV (reference sequence). Unmatched junction bases numbered 14, after V lost 2 bases and J lost 3 bases. The CDR3 is 19 amino acids. In DNA form, the CDR3 reads TGTGCCAGCAGTTTAGTTATGGGACTAGACCCATTATACACCGGGGAGCTGTTTTTT. Amino acids: CASSLVMGLDPLYTGELFF.

This chain uses TRBV6-1 with TRBJ2-3; TRBD2 matches at 11 bases. The germline V gene has CDR1 MNHNS and CDR2 SASEGT. The CDR3 has 20 residues. The V and J ends lost 2 bases and 5 bases, in that order; junction bases with no gene match: 18. Here the CDR3 DNA reads TGTGCCAGCAGTGAAATACCGCCTAGAGGGCTAGCGGGAGGTAAAGATACGCAGTATTTT. It yields the protein CASSEIPPRGLAGGKDTQYF.

This chain connects TRBV9 to TRBJ2-7, with 10 nucleotides matching TRBD1. V gave up 4 bases and J gave up 2 bases; unmatched junction bases: 3. Germline CDR1 SGDLS, CDR2 YYNGEE. The CDR3 consists of 14 residues. This CDR3 is CASSLGQGAYEQYF. DNA of the CDR3: TGTGCCAGCAGCCTAGGACAGGGGGCCTACGAGCAGTACTTC.

The chain joins TRBV27 to TRBJ1-6; no definite D call. Germline V gives CDR1 MNHEY, CDR2 SMNVEV (reference sequence). The ends were cut back, 3 bases at V and 7 bases at J, with 10 bases in the middle. The CDR3 runs 14 residues. The CDR3 here is CASSFGGENSPLHF. CDR3 nucleotides: TGTGCCAGCAGTTTCGGCGGAGAGAATTCACCCCTCCACTTT.

The chain couples TRBV19 to TRBJ1-2, with 7 bases identical to TRBD1. Trimming at V came to 4 bases and at J to 0 bases, leaving 11 bases not matched to a gene. Germline V gene sequence: CDR1 LNHDA, CDR2 SQIVND (reference sequence). This CDR3 has 17 residues. CDR3 in amino acids: CASSTPGTALANYGYTF. CDR3 nucleotide sequence: TGTGCCAGTAGTACCCCGGGGACAGCCTTAGCTAACTATGGCTACACCTTC.

This clone was recorded only once. The chain combines TRBV11-2 with TRBJ2-5; 8 bases agree with TRBD2. Germline lookup yields CDR1 SGHAT and CDR2 FQNNGV. The V gene end was trimmed by 6 bases and the J gene end by 4 bases; junction bases not matched to a gene: 7. CDR3 length: 14 amino acids. The CDR3 DNA reads TGTGCCAGCAGACACCCCGGGACTAGAGAGACCCAGTACTTC. It yields the protein CASRHPGTRETQYF.